This T cell receptor beta chain originates from a study of shared clonotypes between healthy human individuals. Study at large: CD4 naive and CD4 memory each took three plates per donor, while CD8 naive took two and CD8 memory one.

In the authors' methods: Filtering of immunoSEQ junctional sequences could not match full-length read filtering. Profiled with immunoSEQ multiplex PCR; TCRdb holds only in-frame clones, not every one. That table supplies the V and J calls and clone size; D and trimming were determined from the DNA. Altogether over a million clones are present, about 75% being singletons, with the ten largest covering roughly 1.4%. This CDR3 has 13 amino acids. Trimming stripped 6 bases from V and 6 bases from J, with 13 bases between. Germline V lookup: CDR1 ENHRY, CDR2 SYGVKD. The sequence was obtained from a young man in good health. The chain links TRBV10-3 to TRBJ2-3; D is possibly TRBD2 (5 bases). The source material was memory CD4+ T cells sorted from blood. The subset was: CD45RA-negative fraction. The CDR3 nucleotides are TGTGCCATCAGATCGGACTCTTCGGATACGCAGTATTTT. This translates into CAIRSDSSDTQYF.